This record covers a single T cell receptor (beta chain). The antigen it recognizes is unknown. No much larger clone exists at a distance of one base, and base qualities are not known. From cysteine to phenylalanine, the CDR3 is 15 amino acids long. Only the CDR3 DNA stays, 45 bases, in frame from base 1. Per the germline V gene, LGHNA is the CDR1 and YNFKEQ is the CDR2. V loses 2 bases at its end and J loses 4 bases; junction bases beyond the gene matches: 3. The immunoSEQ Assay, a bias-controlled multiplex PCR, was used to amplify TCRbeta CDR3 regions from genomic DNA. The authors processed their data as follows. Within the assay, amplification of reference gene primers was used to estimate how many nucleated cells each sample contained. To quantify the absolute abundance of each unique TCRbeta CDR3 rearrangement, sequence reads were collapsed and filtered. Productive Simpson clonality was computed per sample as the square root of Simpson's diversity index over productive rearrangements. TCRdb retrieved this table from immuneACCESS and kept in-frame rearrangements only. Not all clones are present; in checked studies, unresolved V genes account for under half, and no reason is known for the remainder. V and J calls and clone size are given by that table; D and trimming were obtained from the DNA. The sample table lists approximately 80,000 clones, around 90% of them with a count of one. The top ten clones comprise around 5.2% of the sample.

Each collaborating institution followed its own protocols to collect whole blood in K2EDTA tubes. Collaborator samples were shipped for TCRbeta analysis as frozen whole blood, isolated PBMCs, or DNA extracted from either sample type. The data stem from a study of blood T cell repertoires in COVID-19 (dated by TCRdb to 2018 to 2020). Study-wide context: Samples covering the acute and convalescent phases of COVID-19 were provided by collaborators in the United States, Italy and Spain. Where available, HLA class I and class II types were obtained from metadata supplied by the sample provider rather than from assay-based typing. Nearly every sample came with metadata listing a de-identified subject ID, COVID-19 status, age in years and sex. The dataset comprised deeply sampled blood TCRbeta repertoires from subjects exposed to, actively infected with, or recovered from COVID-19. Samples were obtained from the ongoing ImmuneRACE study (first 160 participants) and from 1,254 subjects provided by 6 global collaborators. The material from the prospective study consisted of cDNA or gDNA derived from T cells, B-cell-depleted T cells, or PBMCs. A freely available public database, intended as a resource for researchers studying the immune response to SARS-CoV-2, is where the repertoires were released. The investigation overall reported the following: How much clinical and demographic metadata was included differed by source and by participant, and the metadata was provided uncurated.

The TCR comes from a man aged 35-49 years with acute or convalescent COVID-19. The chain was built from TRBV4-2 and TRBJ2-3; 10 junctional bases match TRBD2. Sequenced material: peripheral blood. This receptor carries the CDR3 CASSQPLAGADTQYF. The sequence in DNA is TGTGCCAGCAGCCAACCTCTAGCGGGAGCAGATACGCAGTATTTT.